Below are 32 T cell receptor beta chains sequenced from a single sample in a study of blood T cell repertoires in COVID-19. The repertoire was sequenced with immunoSEQ multiplex PCR; TCRdb's copy has only in-frame clones and lacks some. The sample has tens of thousands of clones; approximately 90% are singletons. The sample comprised peripheral blood. The receptor set was obtained from a man aged 55 to 69 with acute or convalescent COVID-19.

This rearrangement joins TRBV11-2 to TRBJ1-2; 10 positions match TRBD1. V was clipped by 1 base and J by 5 bases; unmatched bases: 7. Germline CDR1 is SGHAT and CDR2 is FQNNGV. CDR3 length equals 16 residues. Written as DNA, the CDR3 is TGTGCCAGCAGCTTAGCTCCCTGGGACAGGGGTTATGGCTACACCTTC. Translating it yields CASSLAPWDRGYGYTF.

The CDR3 reads CASSLAGRDHGYTF. The CDR3 coding sequence is TGCGCCAGCAGCTTGGCGGGCAGGGATCACGGCTACACCTTC. The rearrangement links TRBV5-1 to TRBJ1-2, with D perhaps matching TRBD1 (5 bases). Trimming pared 0 bases from V and 8 bases from J, leaving 14 bases between. Germline lookup yields CDR1 SGHRS and CDR2 YFSETQ. The CDR3 is made up of 14 amino acids. The entire variable domain, with the rest obtained from reference TRBV5-1 and TRBJ1-2, is as follows: KAGVTQTPRYLIKTRGQQVTLSCSPISGHRSVSWYQQTPGQGLQFLFEYFSETQRNKGNFPGRFSGRQFSNSRSEMNVSTLELGDSALYLCASSLAGRDHGYTFGSGTRLTVV.

V usage is TRBV15 and J usage is TRBJ2-3; D possibly corresponds to TRBD2 (5 bases). V was cut by 0 bases and J by 3 bases, with 10 bases left in between. The V gene's germline CDR1 is LNHNV and CDR2 YYDKDF (reference sequence). This CDR3 has 15 amino acids. The CDR3, as DNA: TGTGCCACCAGCAGAGAGGCGGGCCAAACAGATACGCAGTATTTT. Protein sequence: CATSREAGQTDTQYF.

CDR3 residues: CAISESGGDTEAFF. Written as DNA, the CDR3 is TGTGCCATCAGTGAGTCAGGGGGAGACACTGAAGCTTTCTTT. This sequence joins TRBV10-3 and TRBJ1-1; tentative D call: TRBD1 (6 bases). Trimming shortened V by 0 bases and J by 3 bases, and 8 bases separated the two germline ends. The CDR3 loop spans 14 amino acids. From germline, CDR1 is ENHRY and CDR2 SYGVKD.

J is TRBJ2-2 and V is TRBV6-4, with D perhaps matching TRBD2 (7 bases). CDR3 length equals 15 residues. Trimming left V 3 bases short and J 6 bases short, with 14 bases between. Germline CDR1 MRHNA, CDR2 SNTAGT. For the CDR3, the DNA is TGTGCCAGCAGTGAAAGATCGGGGGGCCCCGGGGAGCTGTTTTTT. Translated: CASSERSGGPGELFF.

This clone was counted a single time. The J gene is TRBJ1-5, the V gene TRBV2; the D is unclear. The V gene lost 5 bases and the J gene lost 2 bases, with 16 bases spanning the gap. This CDR3 contains 16 residues. Germline V gene data show CDR1 as SNHLY and CDR2 as FYNNEI. Here the CDR3 reads CASSPGAGGGNQPQHF. DNA of the CDR3: TGTGCCAGCAGTCCTGGTGCGGGAGGAGGCAATCAGCCCCAGCATTTT.

This clone occurred once. V gene TRBV3-1 (or the pseudogene TRBV3-2) combines with J gene TRBJ2-7, with 7 bases that match TRBD2. Germline lookup yields CDR1 LGHDT and CDR2 YNNKEL (reference sequence). CDR3 size: 16 residues. With 1 base clipped from V and 1 base from J, the junction kept 7 bases outside the gene matches. The CDR3 spells CASSQGGGQGSYEQYF. CDR3 bases: TGTGCCAGCAGCCAAGGGGGAGGGCAGGGATCCTACGAGCAGTACTTC.

This chain links TRBV7-8 with TRBJ1-2; TRBD1 matches 9 bases. The ends lost 1 base at V and 4 bases at J; junction bases unmatched: 7. CDR1 SGHVS and CDR2 FQNEAQ come from the germline V gene. The CDR3 totals 16 residues. The DNA for the CDR3 is TGTGCCAGCAGCTTAGGGGGACAGGGTCAACTCTATGGCTACACCTTC. This encodes CASSLGGQGQLYGYTF.

This clone was counted between two and nine times. The CDR3 coding sequence is TGTGCCAGTAGTTTTTGGACAGGGAACACTGAAGCTTTCTTT. It is translated as CASSFWTGNTEAFF. This chain links TRBV19 with TRBJ1-1; 7 bases fit TRBD1. The V and J ends lost 5 bases and 1 base, in that order; junction bases with no gene match: 4. In germline, CDR1 is LNHDA, CDR2 SQIVND (reference sequence). CDR3 length equals 14 residues.

The count of this clone is one. The chain recombines TRBV5-6 with TRBJ2-5; TRBD2 agrees at 7 bases. CDR3 size: 14 residues. The germline gives CDR1 SGHDT, CDR2 YYEEEE. After removal of 2 bases from V and 4 bases from J, the junction contained 5 bases not matched to a gene. CDR3 bases: TGTGCCAGCAGCTTAGCGGGAAGTAGAGAGACCCAGTACTTC. Protein sequence: CASSLAGSRETQYF.

The chain carries TRBV29-1 and TRBJ2-2, with D hard to call. V dropped 3 bases and J dropped 1 base, with 6 bases sitting between them. CDR3 length equals 13 residues. Germline CDR1 SQVTM, CDR2 ANQGSEA. The CDR3 sequence is CSVDQMNTGELFF. The DNA for the CDR3 is TGCAGCGTTGATCAGATGAACACCGGGGAGCTGTTTTTT.

The chain is built from TRBV6-5 and TRBJ1-2; tentative D call: TRBD1 (5 bases). CDR1 is MNHEY and CDR2 is SVGAGI in the germline V gene. The CDR3 is made up of 15 amino acids. Trimming took off 7 bases at V and 5 bases at J, with 20 bases between the two ends. In nucleotides, the CDR3 is TGTGCCAGCACCCTTTTACGGACATCGGATTATGGCTACACCTTC. It codes for CASTLLRTSDYGYTF.

The chain is built from TRBV7-9 and TRBJ2-1; TRBD2 matches 7 bases. The junction had 9 bases not matched to a gene; V was cut back by 5 bases and J by 5 bases. CDR1 and CDR2 (germline): SEHNR, FQNEAQ (reference sequence). The CDR3 covers 15 residues. CDR3 bases: TGTGCCAGCAGCGCCCCGGGGACTACAAACAATGAGCAGTTCTTC. This translates into CASSAPGTTNNEQFF.

V usage is TRBV5-1 and J usage is TRBJ2-2; possibly TRBD2 for D (6 bases). The CDR3 runs to 14 residues. Trimming pared 6 bases from V and 3 bases from J, leaving 12 bases between. The V gene's germline CDR1 is SGHRS and CDR2 YFSETQ. CDR3 coding DNA: TGCGCCAGCATGGAGGGGCTGTACACCGGGGAGCTGTTTTTT. It codes for CASMEGLYTGELFF.

CDR3 loop: CASSQERGSNEQFF. CDR3 coding DNA: TGCGCCAGCAGCCAAGAAAGGGGTAGCAATGAGCAGTTCTTC. The J gene is TRBJ2-1, the V gene TRBV4-1; weak D call: TRBD1 (5 bases). V was trimmed by 0 bases and J by 6 bases, leaving 9 bases between them. The CDR3 length is 14 residues. CDR1 and CDR2 from the germline V gene are MGHRA and YSYEKL.

The chain combines TRBV20-1 with TRBJ1-4, with D unresolved. Looked up from germline, CDR1 is DFQATT and CDR2 is SNEGSKA (reference sequence). The CDR3 consists of 14 residues. V lost 3 bases and J 3 bases, leaving 11 bases between the germline ends. The CDR3 coding sequence is TGCAGTGCTAGTAAGAACAGCCCTAATGAAAAACTGTTTTTT. This gives the protein CSASKNSPNEKLFF.

J is TRBJ2-5 and V is TRBV7-8, with a tentative D call TRBD1 (5 bases). Germline values: CDR1 SGHVS, CDR2 FQNEAQ. The V and J ends lost 3 bases and 5 bases respectively, with 13 bases between them. CDR3 length: 14 amino acids. The CDR3 DNA sequence: TGTGCCAGCAGCTTGACAGCCGACGGGGAGACCCAGTACTTC. It is translated as CASSLTADGETQYF.

The V call is TRBV18, the J call TRBJ2-1, with TRBD2 identical over 9 bases. Germline assignment: CDR1 KGHSH and CDR2 LQKENI. With V trimmed by 0 bases and J by 4 bases, 4 bases remained unmatched. The CDR3 runs 16 residues. The CDR3 nucleotides are TGTGCCAGCTCACCACCTAGGACTAGCGATTACAATGAGCAGTTCTTC. Protein: CASSPPRTSDYNEQFF.

DNA for the CDR3: TGTGCCAGCAGCCGACTTCCGGGGGTGAGCTACGAGCAGTACTTC. This codes for CASSRLPGVSYEQYF. The rearrangement joins TRBV11-3 to TRBJ2-7; tentatively, D is TRBD2 (6 bases). Germline V lookup: CDR1 SGHNT, CDR2 YENEEA. The CDR3 runs 15 residues. V dropped 5 bases and J dropped 3 bases, with 17 bases sitting between them. Full variable domain (missing parts from reference TRBV11-3 and TRBJ2-7): EAGVVQSPRYKIIEKKQPVAFWCNPISGHNTLYWYLQNLGQGPELLIRYENEEAVDDSQLPKDRFSAERLKGVDSTLKIQPAELGDSAVYLCASSRLPGVSYEQYFGPGTRLTVT.

The chain couples TRBV10-3 to TRBJ1-5; D gene ambiguous. V lost 4 bases to trimming and J lost 3 bases, with 13 bases between them. The CDR3 consists of 15 residues. The germline V gene has CDR1 ENHRY and CDR2 SYGVKD. The CDR3 spells CAISVAPGDNQPQHF. CDR3 sequence (DNA): TGTGCCATCAGTGTGGCCCCCGGAGACAATCAGCCCCAGCATTTT.

The V call is TRBV11-2, the J call TRBJ2-7; 13 bases match TRBD2. This CDR3 spans 19 amino acids. Trimming removed 5 bases from V and 0 bases from J; junction bases left unmatched: 13. Germline-derived CDR1 and CDR2 are SGHAT and FQNNGV. The CDR3 here is CASSIIAGTSGTSSYEQYF. The CDR3 DNA sequence: TGTGCCAGCAGCATCATAGCCGGGACTAGCGGGACGAGCTCCTACGAGCAGTACTTC.

The chain employs TRBV11-3 and TRBJ1-5; no clear D gene. Germline CDR1 and CDR2: SGHNT and YENEEA. Trimming took off 1 base at V and 5 bases at J, with 6 bases between the two ends. CDR3 length: 13 amino acids. CDR3 DNA: TGTGCCAGCAGCTTAGGCGGTGATCAGCCCCAGCATTTT. Translating it yields CASSLGGDQPQHF.

This clone was counted between two and nine times. The J gene is TRBJ1-2, the V gene TRBV10-3; no clear D. The V and J ends lost 5 bases and 3 bases respectively, with 10 bases between them. Germline values: CDR1 ENHRY, CDR2 SYGVKD. CDR3 size: 13 residues. The CDR3 bases are TGTGCCATCAGTCCCGACAAGGACTATGGCTACACCTTC. This sequence encodes CAISPDKDYGYTF.

This chain joins TRBV24-1 and TRBJ2-7, with 8 bases lining up with TRBD2. J was trimmed by 4 bases and V by 4 bases; bases with no gene match: 11. This CDR3 has 16 residues. Germline CDR1 and CDR2: KGHDR and SFDVKD. DNA of the CDR3: TGTGCCACCAGTGAGACCCTCGGGGCGGGAGGTTACGAGCAGTACGTC. Protein: CATSETLGAGGYEQYV.

This chain links TRBV12-5 with TRBJ2-5; 11 nucleotides agree with TRBD2. The V gene end was trimmed by 4 bases and the J gene end by 2 bases; junction bases not matched to a gene: 9. CDR1 and CDR2 (germline): LGHNT, FRNRAP. This CDR3 has 17 amino acids. CDR3 sequence: CASGSLRLAGQQETQYF. CDR3 sequence (DNA): TGTGCTAGTGGTTCCCTTCGACTAGCGGGACAACAAGAGACCCAGTACTTC.

The rearrangement uses TRBV6-2 or TRBV6-3 and TRBJ1-2; 8 bases match TRBD1. V gave up 5 bases and J gave up 0 bases; unmatched junction bases: 11. The CDR3 runs to 17 residues. Germline V lookup: CDR1 MNHEY, CDR2 SVGEGT. CDR3 DNA: TGTGCCAGCAGTACCTCCAGGGGGCAGGTGGCTAACTATGGCTACACCTTC. It translates to CASSTSRGQVANYGYTF.

The table lists this clone with a few counts. Because the CDR3 is missing its conserved closing phenylalanine or tryptophan, this is likely a read error. It is unclear where the CDR3 begins or ends on the DNA, so no DNA is shown, and the CDR3 is as TCRdb lists it. This chain links TRBV19 with TRBJ2-7; the DNA was not compared with TRBD2, the D call given in the table. Germline values: CDR1 LNHDA, CDR2 SQIVND (reference sequence). From its first to its last residue, the CDR3 has 9 amino acids. CDR3 region: CASSIDVGD.

The chain employs TRBV7-7 and TRBJ2-7, with D perhaps TRBD2 (6 bases). CDR1 SSHAT and CDR2 FNYEAQ come from the germline V gene (reference sequence). This CDR3 contains 13 residues. The CDR3 nucleotides read TGTGCTAGCAGCTGGAGACGGGGGTACGAGCAGTACGTC. This gives the protein CASSWRRGYEQYV.

This rearrangement joins TRBV4-1 to TRBJ1-4; D is unclear. Germline assignment: CDR1 MGHRA and CDR2 YSYEKL. V was clipped by 5 bases and J by 0 bases, with 22 bases between them. The CDR3 loop spans 19 amino acids. The CDR3 DNA reads as TGCGCCAGCAGCTTACGGAATCCTCCAGACTATGCAACTAATGAAAAACTGTTTTTT. Its protein is CASSLRNPPDYATNEKLFF.

This clone appeared a single time. This rearrangement joins TRBV6-1 to TRBJ1-1, with D possibly being TRBD1 (5 bases). V was trimmed by 2 bases and J by 2 bases, leaving 18 bases between them. This CDR3 spans 17 amino acids. CDR1 MNHNS and CDR2 SASEGT come from the germline V gene. CDR3 sequence: CASSELPGGVSNTEAFF. CDR3 DNA: TGTGCCAGCAGTGAACTTCCGGGGGGGGTCTCCAACACTGAAGCTTTCTTT.

This clone came up a few times. The rearrangement uses TRBV7-9 and TRBJ2-2; TRBD1 agrees at 9 bases. V gave up 4 bases and J gave up 8 bases; unmatched junction bases: 11. This CDR3 is built from 16 residues. Germline CDR1 is SEHNR and CDR2 is FQNEAQ (reference sequence). Here the CDR3 reads CASSSGQGRVLGELFF. As DNA, the CDR3 is TGTGCCAGCAGCTCGGGACAGGGCCGTGTTTTAGGGGAGCTGTTTTTT.

J is TRBJ2-1 and V is TRBV6-6; 11 nucleotides match TRBD2. The CDR3 sequence is 14 residues long. J lost 7 bases, V lost 6 bases, and 5 bases had no gene match. From germline, CDR1 is MNHNY and CDR2 SVGAGI (reference sequence). The CDR3 bases are TGTGCCAGCAGAGGCGGGACTAGCGGTAATGAGCAGTTCTTC. Translating it yields CASRGGTSGNEQFF.